One sample yielded the 24 T cell receptor beta chains listed below, sequenced in a study of PD-1 blockade in classical Hodgkin lymphoma. Profiled with immunoSEQ multiplex PCR; TCRdb holds only in-frame clones, not every one. The sample gives 30,000 to 35,000 clones, 82% of which show up once; approximately 35% is in the top ten. All patients experienced relapse after autologous stem cell transplantation, and brentuximab vedotin exposure was variable. This material consisted of peripheral blood mononuclear cells (PBMCs), taken at baseline. These TCRs come from a human donor with classical Hodgkin lymphoma.

The chain combines TRBV7-2 with TRBJ1-2; the D gene is possibly TRBD1 (6 bases). Germline CDR1 and CDR2: SGHTA and FQGNSA. V lost 2 bases and J 5 bases, leaving 12 bases between the germline ends. The CDR3 sequence is 14 residues long. CDR3 sequence (DNA): TGTGCCAGCAGCTTAATGGACAGCCCATATGGCTACACCTTC. This translates into CASSLMDSPYGYTF.

V is TRBV6-6 and J is TRBJ1-3, with D perhaps matching TRBD1 (5 bases). Germline loops: CDR1 MNHNY, CDR2 SVGAGI (reference sequence). The CDR3 runs to 13 residues. V lost 10 bases to trimming and J lost 3 bases, with 13 bases between them. CDR3 nucleotides: TGTGCCACCGGGGGGGGAGGTGGAAACACCATATATTTT. Amino acid sequence: CATGGGGGNTIYF.

This rearrangement joins TRBV27 to TRBJ2-1; 10 positions agree with TRBD1. This CDR3 comprises 15 residues. CDR1 is MNHEY, CDR2 SMNVEV, per germline (reference sequence). V shed 4 bases, J shed 4 bases, and the junction held 4 bases outside the gene matches. The chain's CDR3 is CASSSGQGLYNEQFF. The CDR3 nucleotides are TGTGCCAGCAGTTCGGGACAGGGGCTTTACAATGAGCAGTTCTTC.

In the case of this clone: An end of the junction does not agree with germline; a read error may underlie this. The chain recombines TRBV6-1 with TRBJ1-2; perhaps TRBD1 as D (6 bases). The CDR3 has 16 residues. Germline-derived CDR1 and CDR2 are MNHNS and SASEGT. CDR3 residues: CASSEPGGTPNYGYTF. The CDR3, as DNA: TGTGCCAGCAGTGAGCCTGGCGGGACACCTAATTATGGCTACACCTTC.

Comments on this clone: The sample has other DNA sequences that encode this CDR3 too. This chain joins TRBV6-5 and TRBJ2-7, with 8 positions matching TRBD1. Germline-derived CDR1 and CDR2 are MNHEY and SVGAGI. The length of the CDR3 is 15 residues. Trimming removed 0 bases from V and 0 bases from J; junction bases left unmatched: 1. The CDR3 sequence is CASSYSGTGSYEQYF. CDR3 coding DNA: TGTGCCAGCAGTTACTCCGGGACAGGCTCCTACGAGCAGTACTTC.

The gene calls are TRBV7-3 and TRBJ1-1, with TRBD1 as a possible D gene (6 bases). CDR3 size: 14 residues. Trimming removed 1 base from V and 4 bases from J, with 10 bases in between. Germline CDR1 reads SGHTA; CDR2 reads FQGTGA. The CDR3 coding sequence is TGTGCCAGCAGCTTAAGGGGGCGGGGCACTGAAGCTTTCTTT. It translates to CASSLRGRGTEAFF.

This clone occurred a few times. The rearrangement uses TRBV11-3 and TRBJ2-1; D not certain. The CDR3 consists of 14 residues. Germline V gives CDR1 SGHNT, CDR2 YENEEA. With 2 bases removed from V and 8 bases from J, the gap between germline ends came to 13 bases. The CDR3 DNA reads TGTGCCAGCAGCTTAAGTTTTCTTTCCTATGAGCAGTTCTTC. Translated: CASSLSFLSYEQFF.

This sequence joins TRBV7-9 and TRBJ1-2; 9 bases map to TRBD1. V was pared by 2 bases and J by 6 bases, with 10 bases of the junction left unmatched. Germline V lookup: CDR1 SEHNR, CDR2 FQNEAQ (reference sequence). There are 16 residues in the CDR3. This CDR3 is CASSLSTGGLGNGYTF. CDR3 in DNA: TGTGCCAGCAGCTTATCCACAGGGGGCTTAGGCAATGGCTACACCTTC.

This sequence joins TRBV27 and TRBJ2-3, with D unresolved. The CDR3 extends over 12 amino acids. Germline CDR1 is MNHEY and CDR2 is SMNVEV (reference sequence). V lost 5 bases and J 2 bases, leaving 5 bases between the germline ends. Written as DNA, the CDR3 is TGTGCCAGCAGTCCTTACACAGATACGCAGTATTTT. Translated, it gives CASSPYTDTQYF.

This clone occurred a few times. CDR3: CASGARAGAPYEQYF. The CDR3 DNA sequence: TGTGCCAGCGGGGCCAGGGCGGGGGCTCCCTACGAGCAGTACTTC. J is TRBJ2-7 and V is TRBV2, with TRBD2 as a possible D gene (7 bases). This CDR3 region has 15 residues. Germline lookup yields CDR1 SNHLY and CDR2 FYNNEI. V was trimmed by 8 bases and J by 2 bases, leaving 19 bases between them.

CDR3 DNA: TGTGCCAGCAGCTTATCAATAGGGGGAGACACTGAAGCTTTCTTT. It yields the protein CASSLSIGGDTEAFF. The chain is built from TRBV7-9 and TRBJ1-1, with D possibly being TRBD1 (6 bases). The germline V gene has CDR1 SEHNR and CDR2 FQNEAQ (reference sequence). This CDR3 has 15 amino acids. The V end was cut by 2 bases, the J end by 3 bases, with 13 bases between.

V and J are TRBV2 and TRBJ1-4; TRBD1 might be the D (6 bases). V shed 4 bases and J shed 7 bases, with 10 bases lying between them. From germline, CDR1 is SNHLY and CDR2 FYNNEI. The CDR3 loop spans 13 amino acids. DNA of the CDR3: TGTGCCAGCAGTGGCGGACAGAGTGAAAAACTGTTTTTT. Its translation is CASSGGQSEKLFF.

The V gene is TRBV7-8, the J gene TRBJ2-5; no clear D gene. Trimming pared 4 bases from V and 4 bases from J, leaving 13 bases between. Germline V gene sequence: CDR1 SGHVS, CDR2 FQNEAQ. The CDR3 is 14 residues long. The CDR3 protein is CASSSNSKGETQYF. CDR3 coding DNA: TGTGCCAGCAGCTCCAACTCAAAAGGAGAGACCCAGTACTTC.

A note on this clone: Its ends do not fully match the called genes, so a read error is possible. Other DNA sequences from this sample encode an identical CDR3 as well. CDR3 bases: TGTGCCAGTAGACACGCGGGGCAGACAGCTAACTATGGTTACACCTTC. Its translation: CASRHAGQTANYGYTF. This chain connects TRBV19 to TRBJ1-2, with D perhaps TRBD1 (5 bases). The CDR3 totals 16 residues. Germline V gene sequence: CDR1 LNHDA, CDR2 SQIVND (reference sequence).

The CDR3 is CASRLPHRGRRKETQYF. The CDR3 DNA reads TGTGCCAGCAGACTCCCTCATCGGGGACGGCGAAAGGAGACCCAGTACTTC. This chain joins TRBV21-1 and TRBJ2-5. TRBV21-1 is designated a pseudogene. The CDR3 runs to 17 residues.

The genes are TRBV10-3 and TRBJ2-7, with 8 nucleotides matching TRBD2. Trimming took 7 bases from V and 2 from J; bases not matched to a gene: 10. Per the germline V gene, CDR1 is ENHRY and CDR2 is SYGVKD. This CDR3 is built from 15 residues. CDR3 region: CAIKVGRGVAYEQYF. The CDR3 DNA follows: TGTGCCATCAAAGTCGGGCGGGGGGTCGCCTACGAGCAGTACTTC.

This clone has a handful of counts. The gene calls are TRBV28 and TRBJ1-1; 7 nucleotides match TRBD1. The CDR3 spans 15 residues. CDR1 and CDR2 (germline): MDHEN, SYDVKM. With 7 bases clipped from V and 4 bases from J, the junction kept 12 bases outside the gene matches. CDR3 residues: CASIQGGAGSTEAFF. CDR3 coding DNA: TGTGCCAGCATCCAGGGGGGCGCGGGGAGCACTGAAGCTTTCTTT.

The chain links TRBV5-5 to TRBJ1-2; D unclear. The CDR3 is 13 amino acids. CDR1 is SGHKS and CDR2 is YYEKEE in the germline V gene (reference sequence). Between the trimmed V and J ends, which lost 1 base and 8 bases, there was a span of 12 bases. This CDR3 reads CASSLQAELGYTF. CDR3 sequence (DNA): TGTGCCAGCAGCTTGCAGGCAGAACTGGGCTACACCTTC.

The chain joins TRBV28 to TRBJ1-2; no firm D call. This CDR3 has 12 amino acids. Germline V gene sequence: CDR1 MDHEN, CDR2 SYDVKM. Deletions cut 1 base from V and 1 base from J, with 1 base between. The CDR3 protein is CASSLYNYGYTF. In nucleotides, the CDR3 is TGTGCCAGCAGTTTATATAACTATGGCTACACCTTC.

The chain uses TRBV19 and TRBJ1-1, with D possibly TRBD1 on 6 matching bases. The germline gives CDR1 LNHDA, CDR2 SQIVND (reference sequence). The V gene lost 6 bases and the J gene lost 0 bases, with 14 bases spanning the gap. This CDR3 has 15 residues. CDR3 sequence: CASSPGGGMNTEAFF. The CDR3, as DNA: TGTGCCAGTAGCCCCGGGGGCGGAATGAACACTGAAGCTTTCTTT.

The chain recombines TRBV10-3 with TRBJ1-1; a weak D match, TRBD1 (5 bases). This CDR3 region has 12 residues. The V gene lost 8 bases and the J gene lost 4 bases, with 11 bases spanning the gap. CDR1 and CDR2 from the germline V gene are ENHRY and SYGVKD. CDR3 amino acids: CAIQGGGTEAFF. CDR3 DNA: TGTGCCATCCAGGGTGGGGGCACTGAAGCTTTCTTT.

The genes are TRBV5-6 and TRBJ1-2, with D unresolved. V dropped 3 bases and J dropped 4 bases, with 4 bases sitting between them. Germline V gene sequence: CDR1 SGHDT, CDR2 YYEEEE. The CDR3 is made up of 11 amino acids. The CDR3 DNA reads as TGTGCCAGCAGCTCAGGCTATGGCTACACCTTC. Protein product: CASSSGYGYTF. Supplemented by reference TRBV5-6 and TRBJ1-2, the full variable domain reads DAGVTQSPTHLIKTRGQQVTLRCSPKSGHDTVSWYQQALGQGPQFIFQYYEEEERQRGNFPDRFSGHQFPNYSSELNVNALLLGDSALYLCASSSGYGYTFGSGTRLTVV.

This rearrangement joins TRBV10-3 to TRBJ1-2, with 7 nucleotides matching TRBD1. Looked up from germline, CDR1 is ENHRY and CDR2 is SYGVKD. This CDR3 is 15 amino acids long. J was trimmed by 4 bases and V by 2 bases; bases with no gene match: 7. CDR3 in amino acids: CAISEPLGQSYGYTF. The CDR3 DNA reads as TGTGCCATCAGTGAGCCGCTGGGACAGAGCTATGGCTACACCTTC.

The chain recombines TRBV19 with TRBJ1-2; D gene unclear. The CDR3 is made up of 15 amino acids. Looked up from germline, CDR1 is LNHDA and CDR2 is SQIVND (reference sequence). The ends were cut back, 3 bases at V and 4 bases at J, with 15 bases in the middle. The DNA of the CDR3 is TGTGCCAGTAGTATTAGGGCAGTTGAGAGCTATGGCTACACCTTC. This sequence encodes CASSIRAVESYGYTF. Combining the CDR3 with reference TRBV19 and TRBJ1-2 gives the whole variable domain DGGITQSPKYLFRKEGQNVTLSCEQNLNHDAMYWYRQDPGQGLRLIYYSQIVNDFQKGDIAEGYSVSREKKESFPLTVTSAQKNPTAFYLCASSIRAVESYGYTFGSGTRLTVV.